The 10 T cell receptor beta chains presented below share a single source sample, sequenced in a study of T cells after yellow fever vaccination. TCRdb recomputed calls from the 5' RACE reads with MiXCR, one row per CDR3 protein. The table lists 310,000 or so distinct CDR3 sequences, roughly 3.5% of them singletons. The source material was PBMCs, sampled on the day of the yellow fever booster vaccination. These receptor sequences come from a man between 18 and 29 years old who received the YFV17D yellow fever vaccine.

V gene TRBV18 combines with J gene TRBJ2-2, with D unclear. This CDR3 has 14 residues. Germline lookup yields CDR1 KGHSH and CDR2 LQKENI. The germline V and J ends were trimmed by 3 bases and 1 base, with 6 bases remaining between them. The chain's CDR3 is CASSPPENTGELFF. As DNA, the CDR3 is TGTGCCAGCTCACCGCCGGAGAACACCGGGGAGCTGTTTTTT.

This clonotype occurred many times. This chain links TRBV19 with TRBJ2-1; tentatively, D is TRBD1 (6 bases). Germline lookup yields CDR1 LNHDA and CDR2 SQIVND (reference sequence). CDR3 length equals 15 residues. Trimming took off 0 bases at V and 6 bases at J, with 12 bases between the two ends. Here the CDR3 reads CASSIDTGLRNEQFF. The CDR3 region has the DNA TGTGCCAGTAGTATAGATACAGGGCTGCGCAATGAGCAGTTCTTC.

This clonotype was recorded many times. The chain carries TRBV3-1 and TRBJ2-6, with D perhaps TRBD1 or TRBD2 (5 bases each). The CDR3 is 15 amino acids. CDR1 LGHDT and CDR2 YNNKEL come from the germline V gene (reference sequence). Deletions cut 4 bases from V and 4 bases from J, with 11 bases between. The CDR3 DNA sequence: TGTGCCAGCAGCCGGTTCGGGGCCGGGGCCAACGTCCTGACTTTC. Amino acids: CASSRFGAGANVLTF.

This clonotype was observed a handful of times. This chain joins TRBV6-1 and TRBJ1-2; D call uncertain. The CDR3 is made up of 15 amino acids. Germline CDR1 MNHNS, CDR2 SASEGT. The germline V and J ends were trimmed by 7 bases and 0 bases, with 15 bases remaining between them. In DNA, the CDR3 is TGTGCCAGCACCGAAGGACCCTCGACTAACTATGGCTACACCTTC. This codes for CASTEGPSTNYGYTF.

This clonotype was seen repeatedly, ten times or more. The chain joins TRBV11-2 to TRBJ2-7; tentative D call: TRBD1 (7 bases). Germline CDR1 reads SGHAT; CDR2 reads FQNNGV. V was cut by 0 bases and J by 2 bases, with 14 bases left in between. The CDR3 length is 16 residues. Written as DNA, the CDR3 is TGTGCCAGCAGCTTAGACCAGGGGGGTTTTGCCTACGAGCAGTACGTC. Protein sequence: CASSLDQGGFAYEQYV.

This clonotype was counted only a few times. V is TRBV21-1 and J is TRBJ1-1; the DNA was not used to check the table's D call, TRBD1. TRBV21-1 is a listed pseudogene. The CDR3 length is 16 residues. In DNA form, the CDR3 reads TGTGCCAGCAGCCGCGGGACAGGGGGCATTCCCGCTGAAGCTTTCTTT. Its protein is CASSRGTGGIPAEAFF.

V is TRBV5-1 and J is TRBJ2-1; D unresolved. The CDR3 runs 13 residues. The V and J ends lost 3 bases and 3 bases respectively, with 7 bases between them. Germline lookup yields CDR1 SGHRS and CDR2 YFSETQ. The CDR3 sequence is CASSSLGYNEQFF. The CDR3 DNA reads TGCGCCAGCAGCTCACTTGGCTACAATGAGCAGTTCTTC.

This clonotype was detected ten times or more. This chain joins TRBV11-2 and TRBJ2-3, with 12 positions matching TRBD2. The junction had 10 bases not matched to a gene; V was cut back by 3 bases and J by 3 bases. Germline V gene sequence: CDR1 SGHAT, CDR2 FQNNGV. This CDR3 has 18 amino acids. The CDR3 here is CASSFTRLAGVNTDTQYF. The CDR3 region has the DNA TGTGCCAGCAGCTTCACAAGACTAGCGGGGGTTAATACAGATACGCAGTATTTT.

This clonotype appeared many times. The chain carries TRBV4-1 and TRBJ2-2, with D maybe TRBD1 (6 bases). This CDR3 contains 12 residues. Germline V gives CDR1 MGHRA, CDR2 YSYEKL. The V end was cut by 7 bases, the J end by 5 bases, with 8 bases between. CDR3 coding DNA: TGCGCCAGCATCCAGGGGACCGGGGAGCTGTTTTTT. Its protein is CASIQGTGELFF.

This clonotype has only a few counts. The chain is built from TRBV6-6 and TRBJ1-5; D not certain. The CDR3 extends over 15 amino acids. Germline values: CDR1 MNHNY, CDR2 SVGAGI (reference sequence). The V gene lost 0 bases and the J gene lost 2 bases, with 8 bases spanning the gap. Here the CDR3 reads CASSYSWVGNQPQHF. In DNA form, the CDR3 reads TGTGCCAGCAGTTACTCATGGGTGGGCAATCAGCCCCAGCATTTT.